Below, one TCR beta chain is given with its context. Antigen unknown. These data are taken from a study of immune evolution from preneoplasia to lung adenocarcinoma. Findings and caveats of the study: Clonality was highest in normal lung, lower in later-stage lesions apparently.

The table came from immunoSEQ multiplex PCR; TCRdb's copy has only in-frame clones and leaves some out. The repertoire has several thousand clones, more than 60% of them found once; the top ten carry about 6.3%. CDR3 length: 13 residues. V shed 4 bases, J shed 2 bases, and the junction held 2 bases outside the gene matches. CDR1 is SQVTM, CDR2 ANQGSEA, per germline. This chain connects TRBV29-1 to TRBJ1-3; 7 bases agree with TRBD1. The sample comprised FFPE minimally invasive lung adenocarcinoma tissue. The source is a person aged 45-69 years with lung adenocarcinoma. Written as DNA, the CDR3 is TGCAGCGTTGTCCAGGGGGCTGGAAACACCATATATTTT. Residues: CSVVQGAGNTIYF.